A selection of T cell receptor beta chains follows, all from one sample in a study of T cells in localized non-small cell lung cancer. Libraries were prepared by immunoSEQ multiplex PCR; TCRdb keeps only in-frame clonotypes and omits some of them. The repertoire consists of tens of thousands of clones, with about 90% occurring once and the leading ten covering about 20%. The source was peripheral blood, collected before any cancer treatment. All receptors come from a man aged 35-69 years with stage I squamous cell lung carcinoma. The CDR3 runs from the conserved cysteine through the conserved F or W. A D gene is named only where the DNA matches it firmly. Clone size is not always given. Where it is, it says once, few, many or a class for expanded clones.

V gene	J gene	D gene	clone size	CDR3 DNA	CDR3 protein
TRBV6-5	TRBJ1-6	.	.	TGTGCCAGCAGCCCCCCCGAAGGGGTTAATTCACCCCTCCACTTT	CASSPPEGVNSPLHF
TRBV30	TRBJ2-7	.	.	TGTGCCTGGAGCCTTTTGGTAGACGAGCAGTACTTC	CAWSLLVDEQYF
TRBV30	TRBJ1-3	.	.	TGTGCCTGGAGCCAGCGTGGGGTGGGACTCTCTGGAAACACCATATATTTT	CAWSQRGVGLSGNTIYF
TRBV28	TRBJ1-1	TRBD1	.	TGTGCCAGTTTTACAGGGGGTGGAGCTGAAGCTTTCTTT	CASFTGGGAEAFF
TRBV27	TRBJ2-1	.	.	TGTGCCACCGGAGGGAGTCGGGCCTCCAATGAGCAGTTCTTC	CATGGSRASNEQFF
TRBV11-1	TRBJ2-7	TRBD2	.	TGTGCCAGCAGCTTTATGTCGGGGGGAGAGCAGTACTTC	CASSFMSGGEQYF
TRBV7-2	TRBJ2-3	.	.	TGTGCCAGCAGCCTTGGGGTCGGAAGCCCCACAGATACGCAGTATTTT	CASSLGVGSPTDTQYF
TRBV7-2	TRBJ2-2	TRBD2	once	TGTGCCAGCAGCCCAAGACTAGCAGACACCGGGGAGCTGTTTTTT	CASSPRLADTGELFF
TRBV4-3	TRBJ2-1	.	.	TGCGCCAGCAGCCAAGAAGACATCTACAATGAGCAGTTCTTC	CASSQEDIYNEQFF
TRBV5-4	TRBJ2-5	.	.	TGTGCCAGCAGCTTGGCGCCTCCCGGGACCGTTCAAGAGACCCAGTACTTC	CASSLAPPGTVQETQYF
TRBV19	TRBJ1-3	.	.	TGTGCCAGCGGGCGCAGGGGAAACTCTGGAAACACCATATATTTT	CASGRRGNSGNTIYF
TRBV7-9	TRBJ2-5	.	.	TGTGCCAGCAGCTTAATGGAGCGCCCGGCGAAGACCCAGTACTTC	CASSLMERPAKTQYF
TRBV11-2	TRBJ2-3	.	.	TGTGCCAGCAGCCCCCCAGTGGATACGCAGTATTTT	CASSPPVDTQYF
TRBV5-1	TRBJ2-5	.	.	TGCGCCAGCAGCTTGGGGGTTGTGCGGGAGACCCAGTACTTC	CASSLGVVRETQYF
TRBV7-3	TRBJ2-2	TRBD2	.	TGTGCCAGCAGCTTAAGGGCCCCGCTAGCGGGAGGGGCCGGGGAGCTGTTTTTT	CASSLRAPLAGGAGELFF
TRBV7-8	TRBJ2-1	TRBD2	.	TGTGCCAGCAGCTTAGCGTGGGGGGGAGGGCGAGGAAATGAGCAGTTCTTC	CASSLAWGGGRGNEQFF
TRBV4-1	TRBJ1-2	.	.	TGCGCCAGCACTCCTACCCCGGACTGGAGGGGCTATGGCTACACCTTC	CASTPTPDWRGYGYTF
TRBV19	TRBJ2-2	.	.	TGTGCCAGTAGTATCGCCAGGGCAGGCACCGGGGAGCTGTTTTTT	CASSIARAGTGELFF
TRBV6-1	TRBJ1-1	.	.	TGTGCCAGCAGCTATTTCTTGGGACGTCCTGAAGCTTTCTTT	CASSYFLGRPEAFF
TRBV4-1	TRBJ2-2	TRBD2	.	TGCGCCAGCAGCCCTCTGACTAGCGGGAGGAACACCGGGGAGCTGTTTTTT	CASSPLTSGRNTGELFF
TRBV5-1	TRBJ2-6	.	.	TGCGCCAGTGACCCGGGGGCCTCTGGGGCCAACGTCCTGACTTTC	CASDPGASGANVLTF
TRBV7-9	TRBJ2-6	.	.	TGTGCCACTAATTGGTACGCTGGGGCCAACGTCCTGACTTTC	CATNWYAGANVLTF
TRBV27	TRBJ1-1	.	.	TGTGCCAGCAGTGCTCCACCCGCACCTCCAGGTGAAGCTTTCTTT	CASSAPPAPPGEAFF
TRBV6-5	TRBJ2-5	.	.	TGTGCCAGCAGCCGCGACTGGGGATCGGAGACCCAGTACTTC	CASSRDWGSETQYF
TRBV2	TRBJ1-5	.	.	TGTGCCAGCAGTGAAGGAGGGTCAGAGGGCCCCCAGCATTTT	CASSEGGSEGPQHF
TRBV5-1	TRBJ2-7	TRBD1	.	TGCGCCAGCAGCTTGGCTAGTGGGACAGGGTCTATAGGCGAGCAGTACTTC	CASSLASGTGSIGEQYF
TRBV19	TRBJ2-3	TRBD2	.	TGTGCCACCAAGGGGCTAGCGGGAGTAGTTGCAGATACGCAGTATTTT	CATKGLAGVVADTQYF
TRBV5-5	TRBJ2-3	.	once	TGTGCCAGCAGCCTCCATTTTGGACAGCGCACAGATACGCAGTATTTT	CASSLHFGQRTDTQYF
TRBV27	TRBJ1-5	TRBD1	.	TGTGCCAGCAGTTGGGACAGGGATCAGCCCCAGCATTTT	CASSWDRDQPQHF
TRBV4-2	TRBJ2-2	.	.	TGTGCCAGCAGCCAAGTCGGAGGCGACGGGGAGCTGTTTTTT	CASSQVGGDGELFF
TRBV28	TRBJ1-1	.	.	TGTGCCAGCAGTCAGACAGGTACGGTCGTAGCTTTCTTT	CASSQTGTVVAFF
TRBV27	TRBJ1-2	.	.	TGTGCCAGCAGTCAAAACCCAGGGTATGGCTACACCTTC	CASSQNPGYGYTF
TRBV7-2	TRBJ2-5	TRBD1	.	TGTGCCAGCAGCCCCGACAGGGGGCTAGAGACCCAGTACTTC	CASSPDRGLETQYF
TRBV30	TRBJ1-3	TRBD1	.	TGTGCCGGGGGACAGACAGGGATTGGAAACACCATATATTTT	CAGGQTGIGNTIYF
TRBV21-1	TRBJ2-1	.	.	TGTGCCAGCAGCGGCCGGGACAGGCGTTACAATGAGCAGTTCTTC	CASSGRDRRYNEQFF
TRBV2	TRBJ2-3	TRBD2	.	TGTGCCAGCAGTCCGGGACTAGCGGGAGTCACAGATACGCAGTATTTT	CASSPGLAGVTDTQYF
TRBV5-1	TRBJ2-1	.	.	TGCGCCAGCAGCGGGGGCATAGCCTACAATGAGCAGTTCTTC	CASSGGIAYNEQFF
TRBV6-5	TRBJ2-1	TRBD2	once	TGTGCCAGCAGTTTGGGCGGGGGGAGGCAGTTCTTC	CASSLGGGRQFF
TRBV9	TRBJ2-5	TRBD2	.	TGTGCCAGCAGCCTCCTGAGCGGGACTAGCGGCCAAGAGACCCAGTACTTC	CASSLLSGTSGQETQYF
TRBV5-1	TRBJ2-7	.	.	TGCGCCAGCAGCCAGAGCATGGGACGGTCCTACGAGCAGTACTTC	CASSQSMGRSYEQYF
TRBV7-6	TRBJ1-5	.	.	TGTGCCAGCAGCTTGGGAGATAGGCAGCCCCAGCATTTT	CASSLGDRQPQHF
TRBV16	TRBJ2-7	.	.	TGTGCCAGCAGCCCGGATGAGACTTACGAGCAGTACTTC	CASSPDETYEQYF
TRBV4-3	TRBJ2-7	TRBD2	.	TGCGCCAGCAGCCAAGATAGAGCTAGCGGGACCTACGAGCAGTACTTC	CASSQDRASGTYEQYF
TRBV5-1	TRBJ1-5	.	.	TGCGCCAGCAGCCCCGGGACTGTCAACAATCAGCCCCAGCATTTT	CASSPGTVNNQPQHF
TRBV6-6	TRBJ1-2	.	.	TGTGCCAGCAGCCGCGACGCGGAAGGTGGCTACACCTTC	CASSRDAEGGYTF
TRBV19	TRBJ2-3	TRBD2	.	TGTGCCAGTAGTATGACTAGCGGGAGCAGTACGCAGTATTTT	CASSMTSGSSTQYF
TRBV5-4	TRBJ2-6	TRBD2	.	TGTGCCAGCAGCTCCCTGGGGGGGTTTAATCCTTCTGGGGCCAACGTCCTGACTTTC	CASSSLGGFNPSGANVLTF
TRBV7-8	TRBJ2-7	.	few	TGTGCCAGCAGCTTAGCGGGAGATAACTACGAGCAGTACTTC	CASSLAGDNYEQYF
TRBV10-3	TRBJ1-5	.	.	TGTGCCATCAGTGGGGACGGGTCCAACGTCAATCAGCCCCAGCATTTT	CAISGDGSNVNQPQHF
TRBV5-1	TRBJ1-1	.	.	TGCGCCAGCAGCATGTCCGGGACGGGAAACACTGAAGCTTTCTTT	CASSMSGTGNTEAFF
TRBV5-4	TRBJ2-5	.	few	TGTGCCAGCAGCTCCACAACGGACGCGCGGGAGACCCAGTACTTC	CASSSTTDARETQYF
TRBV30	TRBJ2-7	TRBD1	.	TGTGCCTGGAGGAAACCAGACAGGGGGTACGAGCAGTACTTC	CAWRKPDRGYEQYF
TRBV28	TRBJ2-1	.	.	TGTGCTTCACGGACGGCCAACTCCTACAATGAGCAGTTCTTC	CASRTANSYNEQFF
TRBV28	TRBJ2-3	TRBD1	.	TGTGCCAGCAGCCACCGGGACAGAAGACCCACAGATACGCAGTATTTT	CASSHRDRRPTDTQYF
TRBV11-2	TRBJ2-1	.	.	TGTGCCAGCAGCTTGGGAAGCTCCTACAATGAGCAGTTCTTC	CASSLGSSYNEQFF
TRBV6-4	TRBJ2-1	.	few	TGTGCCAGCAGTGAAGGGGGTAGCTCCTACAATGAGCAGTTCTTC	CASSEGGSSYNEQFF
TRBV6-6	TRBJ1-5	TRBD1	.	TGTGCCAGCAGACTGGGGACAGGGGGTAATCAGCCCCAGCATTTT	CASRLGTGGNQPQHF